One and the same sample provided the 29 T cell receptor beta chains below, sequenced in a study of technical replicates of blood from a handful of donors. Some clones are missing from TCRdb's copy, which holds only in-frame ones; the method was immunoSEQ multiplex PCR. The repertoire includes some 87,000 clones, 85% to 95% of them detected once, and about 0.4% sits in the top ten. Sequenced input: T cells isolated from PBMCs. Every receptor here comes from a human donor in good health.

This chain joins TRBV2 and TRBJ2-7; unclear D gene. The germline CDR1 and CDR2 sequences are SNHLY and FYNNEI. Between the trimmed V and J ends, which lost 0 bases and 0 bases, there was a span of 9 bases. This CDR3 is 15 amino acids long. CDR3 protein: CASSEAHSSSYEQYF. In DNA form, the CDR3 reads TGTGCCAGCAGTGAAGCGCACAGTAGCTCCTACGAGCAGTACTTC.

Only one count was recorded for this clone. CDR3 loop: CAWSVGRGRGEAFF. CDR3 in DNA: TGTGCCTGGAGTGTAGGCAGGGGGCGGGGTGAAGCTTTCTTT. The chain combines TRBV30 with TRBJ1-1; 8 bases are shared with TRBD1. J lost 7 bases, V lost 0 bases, and 7 bases had no gene match. CDR1 is GTSNPN and CDR2 is SVGIG in the germline V gene (reference sequence). The CDR3 has 14 residues.

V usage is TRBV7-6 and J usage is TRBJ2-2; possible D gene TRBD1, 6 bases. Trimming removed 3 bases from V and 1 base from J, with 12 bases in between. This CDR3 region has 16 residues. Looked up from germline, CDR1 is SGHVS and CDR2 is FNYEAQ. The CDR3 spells CASSLTGRRNTGELFF. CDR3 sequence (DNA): TGTGCCAGCAGCTTGACAGGAAGGAGGAACACCGGGGAGCTGTTTTTT.

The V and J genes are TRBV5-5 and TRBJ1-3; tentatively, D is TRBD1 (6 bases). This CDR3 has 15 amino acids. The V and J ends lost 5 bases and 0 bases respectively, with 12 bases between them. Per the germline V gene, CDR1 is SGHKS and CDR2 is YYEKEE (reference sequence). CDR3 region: CASSPGVNSGNTIYF. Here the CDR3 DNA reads TGTGCCAGCAGTCCAGGGGTTAACTCTGGAAACACCATATATTTT.

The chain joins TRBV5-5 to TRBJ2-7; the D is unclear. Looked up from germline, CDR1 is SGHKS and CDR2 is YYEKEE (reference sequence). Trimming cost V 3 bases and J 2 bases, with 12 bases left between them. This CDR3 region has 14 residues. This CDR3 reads CASSSYADTYEQYF. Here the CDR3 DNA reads TGTGCCAGCAGCTCTTATGCGGATACCTACGAGCAGTACTTC. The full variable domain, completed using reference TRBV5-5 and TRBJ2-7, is DAGVTQSPTHLIKTRGQQVTLRCSPISGHKSVSWYQQVLGQGPQFIFQYYEKEERGRGNFPDRFSARQFPNYSSELNVNALLLGDSALYLCASSSYADTYEQYFGPGTRLTVT.

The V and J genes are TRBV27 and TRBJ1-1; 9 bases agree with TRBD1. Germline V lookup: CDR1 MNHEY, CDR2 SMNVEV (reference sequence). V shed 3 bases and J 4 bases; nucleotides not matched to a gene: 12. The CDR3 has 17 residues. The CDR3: CASSFLDGTGSSTEAFF. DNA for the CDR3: TGTGCCAGCAGTTTTCTTGATGGGACAGGGTCTAGCACTGAAGCTTTCTTT.

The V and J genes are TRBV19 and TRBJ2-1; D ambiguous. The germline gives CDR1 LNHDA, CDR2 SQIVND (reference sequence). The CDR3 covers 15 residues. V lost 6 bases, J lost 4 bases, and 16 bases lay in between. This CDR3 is CASRTGVQPYNEQFF. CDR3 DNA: TGTGCCAGTAGAACGGGTGTTCAGCCATACAATGAGCAGTTCTTC. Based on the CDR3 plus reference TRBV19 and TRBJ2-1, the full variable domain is DGGITQSPKYLFRKEGQNVTLSCEQNLNHDAMYWYRQDPGQGLRLIYYSQIVNDFQKGDIAEGYSVSREKKESFPLTVTSAQKNPTAFYLCASRTGVQPYNEQFFGPGTRLTVL.

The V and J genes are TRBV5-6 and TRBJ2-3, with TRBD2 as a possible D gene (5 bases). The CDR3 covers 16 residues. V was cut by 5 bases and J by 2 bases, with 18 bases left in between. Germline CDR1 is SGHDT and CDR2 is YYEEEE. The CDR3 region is CASRGIGSLYTDTQYF. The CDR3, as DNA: TGTGCCAGCAGAGGGATTGGGAGCCTATACACAGATACGCAGTATTTT.

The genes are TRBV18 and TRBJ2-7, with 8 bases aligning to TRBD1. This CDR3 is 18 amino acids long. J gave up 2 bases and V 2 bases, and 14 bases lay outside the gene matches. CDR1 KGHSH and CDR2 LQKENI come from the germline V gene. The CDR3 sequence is CASSPMTGEYGNTYEQYF. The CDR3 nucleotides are TGTGCCAGCTCACCAATGACAGGGGAATACGGGAATACCTACGAGCAGTACTTC.

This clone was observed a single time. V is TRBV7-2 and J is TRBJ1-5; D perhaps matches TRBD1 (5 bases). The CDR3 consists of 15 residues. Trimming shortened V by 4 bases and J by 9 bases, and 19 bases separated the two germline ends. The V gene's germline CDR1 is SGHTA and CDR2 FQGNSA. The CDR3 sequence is CASSSTAAAFGPQHF. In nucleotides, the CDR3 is TGTGCCAGCAGCTCGACAGCCGCCGCCTTTGGGCCCCAGCATTTT.

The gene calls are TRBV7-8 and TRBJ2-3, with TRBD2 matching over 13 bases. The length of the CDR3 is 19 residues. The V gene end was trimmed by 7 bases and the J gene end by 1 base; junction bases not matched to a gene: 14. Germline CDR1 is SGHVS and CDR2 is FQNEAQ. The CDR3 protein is CASTSGWTSGRSGTDTQYF. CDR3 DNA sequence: TGTGCCAGCACCTCAGGTTGGACTAGCGGGAGATCCGGCACAGATACGCAGTATTTT.

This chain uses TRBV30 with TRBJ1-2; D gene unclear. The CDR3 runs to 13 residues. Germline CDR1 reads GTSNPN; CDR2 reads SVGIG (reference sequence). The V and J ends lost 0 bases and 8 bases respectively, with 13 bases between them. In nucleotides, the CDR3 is TGTGCCTGGAGTGTCAGTGAGGGATCGGGCTACACCTTC. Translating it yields CAWSVSEGSGYTF.

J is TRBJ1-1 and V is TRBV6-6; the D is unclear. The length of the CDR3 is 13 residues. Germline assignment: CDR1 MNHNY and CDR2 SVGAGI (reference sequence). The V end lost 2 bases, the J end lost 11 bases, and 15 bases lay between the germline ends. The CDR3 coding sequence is TGTGCCAGCAGTTACCCCCCGCCGGGAGGGGCTTTCTTT. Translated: CASSYPPPGGAFF.

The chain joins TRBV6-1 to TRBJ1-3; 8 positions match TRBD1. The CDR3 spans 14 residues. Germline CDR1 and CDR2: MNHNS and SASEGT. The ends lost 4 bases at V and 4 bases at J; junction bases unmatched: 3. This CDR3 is CASSGQGTGNTIYF. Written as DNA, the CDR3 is TGTGCCAGCAGTGGACAGGGGACAGGAAACACCATATATTTT.

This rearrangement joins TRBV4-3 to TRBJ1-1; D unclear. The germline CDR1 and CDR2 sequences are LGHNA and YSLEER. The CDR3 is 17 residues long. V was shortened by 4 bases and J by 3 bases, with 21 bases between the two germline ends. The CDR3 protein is CASSPLLAIQRDTEAFF. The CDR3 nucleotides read TGCGCCAGCAGCCCGCTTTTGGCCATACAGAGAGACACTGAAGCTTTCTTT.

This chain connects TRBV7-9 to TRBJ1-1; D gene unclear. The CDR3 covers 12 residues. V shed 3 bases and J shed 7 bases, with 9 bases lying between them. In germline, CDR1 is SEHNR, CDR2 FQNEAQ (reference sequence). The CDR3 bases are TGTGCCAGCAGCTTGGGCAGGAATGAAGCTTTCTTT. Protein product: CASSLGRNEAFF.

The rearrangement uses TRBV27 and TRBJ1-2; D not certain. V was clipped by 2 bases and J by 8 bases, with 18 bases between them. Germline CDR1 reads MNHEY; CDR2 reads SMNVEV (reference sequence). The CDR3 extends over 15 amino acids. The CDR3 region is CASSLTFAVNRGYTF. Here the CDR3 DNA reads TGTGCCAGCAGTTTAACTTTTGCGGTGAATAGGGGCTACACCTTC.

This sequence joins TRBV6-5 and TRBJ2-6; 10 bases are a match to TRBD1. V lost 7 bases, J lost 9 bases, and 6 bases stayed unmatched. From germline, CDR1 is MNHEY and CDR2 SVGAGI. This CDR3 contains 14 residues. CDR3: CASKRDRGLNVLTF. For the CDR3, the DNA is TGTGCCAGCAAACGAGACAGGGGGCTCAACGTCCTGACTTTC.

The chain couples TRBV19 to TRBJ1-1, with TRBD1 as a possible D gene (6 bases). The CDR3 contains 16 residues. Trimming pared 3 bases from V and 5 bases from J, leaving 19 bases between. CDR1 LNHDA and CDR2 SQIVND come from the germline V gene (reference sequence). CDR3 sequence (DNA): TGTGCCAGTAGTATGTCTGGGGGCGACTTTGATACTGAAGCTTTCTTT. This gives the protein CASSMSGGDFDTEAFF.

The CDR3 reads CASSAQGQGANVLTF. In nucleotides, the CDR3 is TGTGCCAGCTCAGCCCAGGGACAGGGGGCCAACGTCCTGACTTTC. The genes are TRBV18 and TRBJ2-6; 7 bases are shared with TRBD1. The CDR3 runs 15 residues. Per the germline V gene, CDR1 is KGHSH and CDR2 is LQKENI. Trimming cost V 5 bases and J 4 bases; bases outside gene matches: 5.

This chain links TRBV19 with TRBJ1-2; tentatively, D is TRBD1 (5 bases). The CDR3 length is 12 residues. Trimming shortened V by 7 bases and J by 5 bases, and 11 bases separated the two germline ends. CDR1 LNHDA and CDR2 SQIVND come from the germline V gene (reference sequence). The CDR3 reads CASTRDWYGYTF. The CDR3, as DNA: TGTGCCAGTACCCGGGACTGGTATGGCTACACCTTC.

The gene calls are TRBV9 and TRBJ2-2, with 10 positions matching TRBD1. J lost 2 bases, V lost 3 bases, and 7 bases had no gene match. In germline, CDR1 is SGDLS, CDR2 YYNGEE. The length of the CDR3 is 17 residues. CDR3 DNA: TGTGCCAGCAGCGCTCCCGGGACAGGGGTCAACACCGGGGAGCTGTTTTTT. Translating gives CASSAPGTGVNTGELFF.

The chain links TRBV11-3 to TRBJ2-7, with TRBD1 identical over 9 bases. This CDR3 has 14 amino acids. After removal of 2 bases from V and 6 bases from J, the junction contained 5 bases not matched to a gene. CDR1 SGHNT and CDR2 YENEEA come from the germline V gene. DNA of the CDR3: TGTGCCAGCAGCTTACAGGACAGGGGCGGCGAGCAGTACTTC. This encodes CASSLQDRGGEQYF.

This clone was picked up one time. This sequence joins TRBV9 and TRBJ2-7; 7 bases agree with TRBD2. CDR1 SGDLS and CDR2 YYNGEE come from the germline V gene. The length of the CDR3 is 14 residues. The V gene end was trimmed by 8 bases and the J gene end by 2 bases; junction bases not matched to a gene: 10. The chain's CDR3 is CASALGEGTYEQYF. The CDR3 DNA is TGTGCCAGTGCTTTGGGGGAGGGAACCTACGAGCAGTACTTC.

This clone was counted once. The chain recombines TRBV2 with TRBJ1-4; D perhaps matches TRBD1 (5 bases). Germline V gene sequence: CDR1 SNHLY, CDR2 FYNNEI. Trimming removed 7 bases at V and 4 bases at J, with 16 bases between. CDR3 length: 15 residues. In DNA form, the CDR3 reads TGTGCCAGCAAGGTGGGGCCCGGCGGTAATGAAAAACTGTTTTTT. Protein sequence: CASKVGPGGNEKLFF.

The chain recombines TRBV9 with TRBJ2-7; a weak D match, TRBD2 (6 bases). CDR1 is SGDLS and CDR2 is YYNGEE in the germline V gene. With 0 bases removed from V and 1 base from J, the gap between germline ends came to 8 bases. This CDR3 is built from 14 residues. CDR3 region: CASSVGGESYEQYF. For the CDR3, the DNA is TGTGCCAGCAGCGTAGGGGGGGAATCCTACGAGCAGTACTTC.

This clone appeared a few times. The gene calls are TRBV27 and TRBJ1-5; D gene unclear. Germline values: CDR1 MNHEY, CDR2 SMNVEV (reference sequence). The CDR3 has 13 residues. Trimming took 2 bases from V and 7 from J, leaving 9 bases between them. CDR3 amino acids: CASSLESFQPQHF. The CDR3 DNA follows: TGTGCCAGCAGTTTAGAGTCGTTCCAGCCCCAGCATTTT.

Here the CDR3 reads CASSLAGEGNNEQFF. CDR3 coding DNA: TGTGCCAGCAGTCTAGCGGGAGAGGGGAACAATGAGCAGTTCTTC. V is TRBV28 and J is TRBJ2-1; 10 nucleotides align to TRBD2. J was trimmed by 5 bases and V by 5 bases; bases with no gene match: 6. CDR1 MDHEN and CDR2 SYDVKM come from the germline V gene. CDR3 size: 15 residues.

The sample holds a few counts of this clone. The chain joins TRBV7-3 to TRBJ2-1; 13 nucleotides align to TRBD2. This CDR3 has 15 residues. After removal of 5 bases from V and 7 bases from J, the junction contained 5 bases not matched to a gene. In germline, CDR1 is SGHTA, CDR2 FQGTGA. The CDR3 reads CASSPQLAGGNEQFF. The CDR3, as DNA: TGTGCCAGCAGCCCCCAACTAGCGGGAGGGAATGAGCAGTTCTTC.